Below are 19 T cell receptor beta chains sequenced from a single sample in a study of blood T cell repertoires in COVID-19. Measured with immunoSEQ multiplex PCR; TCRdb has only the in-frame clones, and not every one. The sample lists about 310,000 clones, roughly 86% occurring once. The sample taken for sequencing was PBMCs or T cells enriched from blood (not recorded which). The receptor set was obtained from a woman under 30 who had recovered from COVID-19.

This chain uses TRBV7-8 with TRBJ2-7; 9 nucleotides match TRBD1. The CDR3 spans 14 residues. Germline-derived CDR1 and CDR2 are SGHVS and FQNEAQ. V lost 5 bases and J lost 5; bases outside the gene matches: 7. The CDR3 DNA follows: TGTGCCAGCAGCCCCCCGGGACAGGGTCACGAGCAGTACTTC. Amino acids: CASSPPGQGHEQYF.

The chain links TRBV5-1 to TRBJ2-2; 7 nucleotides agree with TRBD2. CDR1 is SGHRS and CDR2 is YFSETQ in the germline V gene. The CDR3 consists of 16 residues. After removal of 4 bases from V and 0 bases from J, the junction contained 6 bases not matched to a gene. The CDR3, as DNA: TGCGCCAGCAGCCCCCTGGGGGGGTCGAACACCGGGGAGCTGTTTTTT. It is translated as CASSPLGGSNTGELFF.

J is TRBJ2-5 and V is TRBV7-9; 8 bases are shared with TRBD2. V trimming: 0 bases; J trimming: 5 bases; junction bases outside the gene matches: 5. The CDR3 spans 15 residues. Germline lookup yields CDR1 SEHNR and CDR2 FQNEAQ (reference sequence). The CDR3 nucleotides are TGTGCCAGCAGCTTAGCCCTAGCGGGTTGGGAGACCCAGTACTTC. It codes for CASSLALAGWETQYF.

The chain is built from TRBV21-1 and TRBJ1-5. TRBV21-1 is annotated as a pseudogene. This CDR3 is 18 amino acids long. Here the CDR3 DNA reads TGTGCCAGCAGCAACTACGTTCCAGACCTCGGGGGCAATCAGCCCCAGCATTTT. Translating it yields CASSNYVPDLGGNQPQHF.

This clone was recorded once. The CDR3 loop reads CATSRDLGLGELFF. The CDR3 nucleotides are TGTGCCACCAGCAGAGATTTGGGGCTAGGGGAGCTGTTTTTT. The chain employs TRBV15 and TRBJ2-2; the D gene is possibly TRBD1 (5 bases). The CDR3 has 14 residues. Germline-derived CDR1 and CDR2 are LNHNV and YYDKDF (reference sequence). Trimming removed 0 bases from V and 8 bases from J, with 10 bases in between.

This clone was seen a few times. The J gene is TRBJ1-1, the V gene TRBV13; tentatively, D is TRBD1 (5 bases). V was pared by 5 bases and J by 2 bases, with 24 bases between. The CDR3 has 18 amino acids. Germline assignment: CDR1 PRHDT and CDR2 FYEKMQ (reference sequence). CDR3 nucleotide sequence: TGTGCCAGCAGCATACAAAGGTGGGGCCAAGCAGGAAACACTGAAGCTTTCTTT. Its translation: CASSIQRWGQAGNTEAFF.

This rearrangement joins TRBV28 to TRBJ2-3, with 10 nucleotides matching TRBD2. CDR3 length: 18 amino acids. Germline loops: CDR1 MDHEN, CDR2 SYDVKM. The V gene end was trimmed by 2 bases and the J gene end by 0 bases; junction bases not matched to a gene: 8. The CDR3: CASSLLSSGGLSTDTQYF. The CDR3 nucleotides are TGTGCCAGCAGTTTACTGTCTAGCGGGGGACTTAGCACAGATACGCAGTATTTT.

The DNA for the CDR3 is TGTGCCAGCAGCAATCGACAGTCCTACGAGCAGTACTTC. It translates to CASSNRQSYEQYF. J is TRBJ2-7 and V is TRBV3-1 (or the pseudogene TRBV3-2), with TRBD1 as a possible D gene (5 bases). The germline V gene encodes CDR1 LGHDT and CDR2 YNNKEL (reference sequence). The length of the CDR3 is 13 residues. V gave up 5 bases and J gave up 1 base, with 9 bases separating them.

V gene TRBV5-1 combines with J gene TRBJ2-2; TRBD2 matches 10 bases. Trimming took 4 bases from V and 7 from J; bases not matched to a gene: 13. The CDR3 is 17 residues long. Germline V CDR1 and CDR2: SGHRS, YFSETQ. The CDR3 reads CASSRGLAGGNVGELFF. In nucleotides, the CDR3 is TGCGCCAGCAGCCGTGGATTAGCGGGAGGAAATGTCGGGGAGCTGTTTTTT.

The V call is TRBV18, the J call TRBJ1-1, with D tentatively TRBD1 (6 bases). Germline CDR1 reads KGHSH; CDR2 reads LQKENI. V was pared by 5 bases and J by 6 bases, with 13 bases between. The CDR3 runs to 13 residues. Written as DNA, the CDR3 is TGTGCCAGCTCAGGCACAGGGACCGCTGAAGCTTTCTTT. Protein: CASSGTGTAEAFF.

The CDR3 bases are TGTGCCAGCAGCTTAGCCAACAGGGGGGGTTCTAACTATGGCTACACCTTC. Translating it yields CASSLANRGGSNYGYTF. The V gene is TRBV7-2, the J gene TRBJ1-2; 8 bases agree with TRBD1. This CDR3 comprises 17 residues. J gave up 0 bases and V 0 bases, and 6 bases lay outside the gene matches. Looked up from germline, CDR1 is SGHTA and CDR2 is FQGNSA.

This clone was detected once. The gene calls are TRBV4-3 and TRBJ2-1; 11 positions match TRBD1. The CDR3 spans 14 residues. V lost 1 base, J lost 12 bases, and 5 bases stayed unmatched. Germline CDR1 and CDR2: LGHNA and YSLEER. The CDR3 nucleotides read TGCGCCAGCAGCCAAGGGGGACAGGGGGTCGGGCAGTTCTTC. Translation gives CASSQGGQGVGQFF.

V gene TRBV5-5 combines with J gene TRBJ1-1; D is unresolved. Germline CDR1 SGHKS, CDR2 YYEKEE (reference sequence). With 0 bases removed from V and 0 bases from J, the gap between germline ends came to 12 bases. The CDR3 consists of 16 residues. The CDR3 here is CASSLGGLRLNTEAFF. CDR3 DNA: TGTGCCAGCAGCTTGGGCGGCCTCCGCCTGAACACTGAAGCTTTCTTT.

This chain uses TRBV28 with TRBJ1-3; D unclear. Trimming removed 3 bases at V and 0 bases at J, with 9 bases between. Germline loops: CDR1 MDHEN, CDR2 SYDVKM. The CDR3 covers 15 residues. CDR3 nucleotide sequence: TGTGCCAGCAGTTTTGAGGCCCTCTCTGGAAACACCATATATTTT. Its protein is CASSFEALSGNTIYF.

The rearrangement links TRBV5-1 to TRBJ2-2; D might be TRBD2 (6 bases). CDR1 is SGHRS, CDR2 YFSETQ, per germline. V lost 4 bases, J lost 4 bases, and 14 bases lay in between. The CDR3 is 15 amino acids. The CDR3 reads CASSPSAAGTGELFF. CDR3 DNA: TGCGCCAGCAGCCCTAGCGCTGCGGGCACCGGGGAGCTGTTTTTT. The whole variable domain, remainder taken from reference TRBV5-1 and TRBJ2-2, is KAGVTQTPRYLIKTRGQQVTLSCSPISGHRSVSWYQQTPGQGLQFLFEYFSETQRNKGNFPGRFSGRQFSNSRSEMNVSTLELGDSALYLCASSPSAAGTGELFFGEGSRLTVL.

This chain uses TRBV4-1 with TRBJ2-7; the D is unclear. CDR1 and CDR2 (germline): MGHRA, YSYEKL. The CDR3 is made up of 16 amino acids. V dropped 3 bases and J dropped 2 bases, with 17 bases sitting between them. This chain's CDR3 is CASSQGLTSSPYEQYF. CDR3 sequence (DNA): TGCGCCAGCAGCCAGGGCTTGACCTCGTCTCCCTACGAGCAGTACTTC.

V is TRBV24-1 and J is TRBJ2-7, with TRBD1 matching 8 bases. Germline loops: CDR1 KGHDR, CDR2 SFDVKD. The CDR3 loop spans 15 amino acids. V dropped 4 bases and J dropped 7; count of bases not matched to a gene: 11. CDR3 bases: TGTGCCACCAGTGACCCGCAGGGGGCTTCTAGAGAGCAGTACTTC. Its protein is CATSDPQGASREQYF.

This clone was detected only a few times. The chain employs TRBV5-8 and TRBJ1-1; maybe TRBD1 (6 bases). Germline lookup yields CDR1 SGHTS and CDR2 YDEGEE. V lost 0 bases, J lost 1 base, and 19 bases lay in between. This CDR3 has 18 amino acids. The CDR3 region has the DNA TGTGCCAGCAGCTTGGTTTTTATGAGTGGACAGCAGAACACTGAAGCTTTCTTT. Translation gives CASSLVFMSGQQNTEAFF.

The CDR3: CATSRGDRETGELFF. CDR3 sequence (DNA): TGTGCCACCAGCAGAGGGGACAGGGAAACCGGGGAGCTGTTTTTT. The V and J genes are TRBV15 and TRBJ2-2; the match to TRBD1 covers 9 bases. V was pared by 1 base and J by 5 bases, with 2 bases of the junction left unmatched. This CDR3 has 15 amino acids. Germline V gene lookup returns CDR1 LNHNV and CDR2 YYDKDF (reference sequence).